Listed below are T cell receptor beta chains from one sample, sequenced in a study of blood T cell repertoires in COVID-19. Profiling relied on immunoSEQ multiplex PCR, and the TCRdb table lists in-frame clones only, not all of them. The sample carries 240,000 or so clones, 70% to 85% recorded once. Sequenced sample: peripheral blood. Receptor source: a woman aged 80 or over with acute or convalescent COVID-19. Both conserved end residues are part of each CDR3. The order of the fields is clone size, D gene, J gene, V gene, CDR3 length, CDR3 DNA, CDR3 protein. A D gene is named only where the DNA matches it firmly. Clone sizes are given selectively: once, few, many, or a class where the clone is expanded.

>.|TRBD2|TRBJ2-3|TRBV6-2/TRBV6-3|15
TGTGCCAGCAGTGACCCGGGACTAGCGTCAGATACGCAGTATTTT
CASSDPGLASDTQYF
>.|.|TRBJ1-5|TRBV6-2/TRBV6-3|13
TGTGCCAGCAGTTACTTCGGAGGTCAGCCCCAGCATTTT
CASSYFGGQPQHF
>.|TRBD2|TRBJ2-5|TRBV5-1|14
TGCGCCAGCAGACCTCGGACTAGCGTGGAGACCCAGTACTTC
CASRPRTSVETQYF
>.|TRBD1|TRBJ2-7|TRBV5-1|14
TGCGCCAGCAGACTTAGGACAGGGGTGAGCGAGCAGTACTTC
CASRLRTGVSEQYF
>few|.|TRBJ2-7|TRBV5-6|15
TGTGCCAGCAGCTTGTGGGGGGAGAGTACCTACGAGCAGTACTTC
CASSLWGESTYEQYF
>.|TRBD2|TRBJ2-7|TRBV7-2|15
TGTGCCAGCAGCTTCAGGACTAGTGGAGTAGCCGAGCAGTACTTC
CASSFRTSGVAEQYF
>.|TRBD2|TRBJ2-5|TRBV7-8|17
TGTGCCAGCAGCTTAGGGTTGTTAGCGGGGGCGCAAGAGACCCAGTACTTC
CASSLGLLAGAQETQYF
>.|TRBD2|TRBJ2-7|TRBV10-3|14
TGTGCCATCTCGGGGGGGACTAGCTCCTACGAGCAGTACTTC
CAISGGTSSYEQYF
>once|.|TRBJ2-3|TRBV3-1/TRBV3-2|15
TGTGCCAGCAGCCAACCTAGCGCAGGCACAGATACGCAGTATTTT
CASSQPSAGTDTQYF
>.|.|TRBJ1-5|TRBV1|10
TGCACACGGGCGGGACAGCCCCAGCATTTT
CTRAGQPQHF
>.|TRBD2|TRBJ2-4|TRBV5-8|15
TGTGCCAGCAGCTTCCCACTAGCGGGGGGAAACATTCAGTACTTC
CASSFPLAGGNIQYF
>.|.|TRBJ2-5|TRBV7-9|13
TGTGCCAGCAGCTTAGTAGGGGGTGAGACCCAGTACTTC
CASSLVGGETQYF
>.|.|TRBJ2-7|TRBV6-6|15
TGTGCCAGCAGTTACTCTGGACAGAGCTCCTACGAGCAGTACTTC
CASSYSGQSSYEQYF
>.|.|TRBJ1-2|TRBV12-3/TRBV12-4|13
TGTGCCAGCAGCTCTTCGGGAGGTGGGAGCTACACCTTC
CASSSSGGGSYTF
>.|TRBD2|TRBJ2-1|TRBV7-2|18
TGTGCCAGCAGCTTTGGGAGTTTAGCGGGGGGCCGGGGCAATGAGCAGTTCTTC
CASSFGSLAGGRGNEQFF
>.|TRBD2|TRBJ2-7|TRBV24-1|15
TGTGCCACCAGTGATTCCGGGACTAGCGGGAGCGAGCAGTACTTC
CATSDSGTSGSEQYF
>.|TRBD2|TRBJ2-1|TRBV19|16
TGTGCCAGTAGTATAGACGGACTAGCGGGGTACAATGAGCAGTTCTTC
CASSIDGLAGYNEQFF
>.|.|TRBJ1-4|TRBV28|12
TGTGCAGCCGGGCAGGGCTATGAAAAACTGTTTTTT
CAAGQGYEKLFF
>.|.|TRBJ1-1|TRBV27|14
TGTGCCAGCAGTTGGGGGGGAGGGAAGACTGAAGCTTTCTTT
CASSWGGGKTEAFF
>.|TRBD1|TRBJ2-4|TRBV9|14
TGTGCCAGCAGGAAGACAGGGGAAGAAAACATTCAGTACTTC
CASRKTGEENIQYF
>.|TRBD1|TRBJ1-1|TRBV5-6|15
TGTGCCAGCACGACAGGGATTGGTCTGAACACTGAAGCTTTCTTT
CASTTGIGLNTEAFF
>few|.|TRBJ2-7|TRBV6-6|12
TGTGCCAGCAGCCAGGGGTACTACGAGCAGTACTTC
CASSQGYYEQYF
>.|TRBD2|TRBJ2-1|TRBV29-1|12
TGCAGCGTTAGGCTAGCGGGGACTGAGCAGTTCTTC
CSVRLAGTEQFF
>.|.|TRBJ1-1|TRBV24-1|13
TGTGCCACCAGTGATCTCGACAGAGCTGAAGCTTTCTTT
CATSDLDRAEAFF
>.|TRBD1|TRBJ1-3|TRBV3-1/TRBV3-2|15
TGTGCCAGCAGCCAAGGGACAGGGGTAGGAAACACCATATATTTT
CASSQGTGVGNTIYF
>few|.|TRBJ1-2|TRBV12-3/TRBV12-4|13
TGTGCCAGCAGCTCAGACAGGTCCTATGGCTACACCTTC
CASSSDRSYGYTF
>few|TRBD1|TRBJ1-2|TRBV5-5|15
TGTGCCAGCAGCTTGGGACAGGGGATAAACTATGGCTACACCTTC
CASSLGQGINYGYTF
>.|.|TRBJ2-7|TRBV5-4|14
TGTGCCAGCAGCTCCCCACAGGGATCCAACGAGCAGTACTTC
CASSSPQGSNEQYF